This T cell receptor beta chain was obtained from a study of Graves' ophthalmopathy and Graves' hyperthyroidism. Study outcomes and limitations: A model built from 13 signatures distinguished ophthalmopathy from stable hyperthyroidism with approximately 89% sensitivity and 70% to 84% specificity.

Moderate-to-severe activity, CAS at least 3, NOSPECS at least 4 and duration under 3 months characterized donors with ophthalmopathy. A diagnosis was made from clinical symptoms together with serum thyroxine, TRAb, thyroid ultrasound and orbital computed tomography. For repertoire sequencing, the TCR beta CDR3 regions were amplified from RNA transcripts. HTBI primers were used in a first-round RT-PCR, which preceded a second-round multiplex PCR. TCRdb called the multiplex PCR reads again in MiXCR, with one record for every CDR3 protein. The top ten clones hold 1.6% of a sample with a few hundred thousand distinct CDR3 sequences, around 20% of them seen once. This clonotype has a count of ten or more. Its matching antigen is unknown. Losses at the gene ends were 10 bases for V and 8 bases for J; bases not matched to a gene: 7. The CDR3 consists of 12 residues. Germline CDR1 LNHDA, CDR2 SQIVND (reference sequence).

This TCR was recovered from a young woman with Graves' ophthalmopathy. This chain uses TRBV19 with TRBJ1-3; 8 bases are shared with TRBD1. What was sequenced was peripheral blood. The CDR3, as DNA: TGTGCCACCGGACAGGGACAGTACACCATATATTTT. It yields the protein CATGQGQYTIYF. The full variable domain, rest sourced from reference TRBV19 and TRBJ1-3, is DGGITQSPKYLFRKEGQNVTLSCEQNLNHDAMYWYRQDPGQGLRLIYYSQIVNDFQKGDIAEGYSVSREKKESFPLTVTSAQKNPTAFYLCATGQGQYTIYFGEGSWLTVV.